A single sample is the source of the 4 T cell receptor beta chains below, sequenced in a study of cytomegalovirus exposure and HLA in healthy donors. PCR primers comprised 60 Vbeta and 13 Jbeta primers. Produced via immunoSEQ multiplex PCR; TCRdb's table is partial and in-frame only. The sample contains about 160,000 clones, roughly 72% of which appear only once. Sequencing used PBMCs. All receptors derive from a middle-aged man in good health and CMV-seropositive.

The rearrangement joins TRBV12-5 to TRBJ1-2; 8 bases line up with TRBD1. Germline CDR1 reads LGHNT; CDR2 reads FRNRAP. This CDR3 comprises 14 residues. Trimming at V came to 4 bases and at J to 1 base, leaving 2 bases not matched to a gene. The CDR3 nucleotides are TGTGCTAGTGGTTCCGGACAGGGTAACTATGGCTACACCTTC. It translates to CASGSGQGNYGYTF.

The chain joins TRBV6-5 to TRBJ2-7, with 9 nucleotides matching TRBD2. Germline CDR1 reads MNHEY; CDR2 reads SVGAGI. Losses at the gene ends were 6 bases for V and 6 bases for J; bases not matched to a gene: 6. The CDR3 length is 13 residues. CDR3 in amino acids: CASRPSGIREQYF. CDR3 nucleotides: TGTGCCAGCAGACCTAGCGGGATCCGCGAGCAGTACTTC.

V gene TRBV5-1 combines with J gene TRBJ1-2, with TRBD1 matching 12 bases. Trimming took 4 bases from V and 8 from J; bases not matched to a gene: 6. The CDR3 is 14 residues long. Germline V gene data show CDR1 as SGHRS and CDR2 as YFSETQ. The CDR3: CASSGDRGQEGYTF. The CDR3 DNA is TGCGCCAGCAGCGGGGACAGGGGGCAGGAGGGCTACACCTTC.

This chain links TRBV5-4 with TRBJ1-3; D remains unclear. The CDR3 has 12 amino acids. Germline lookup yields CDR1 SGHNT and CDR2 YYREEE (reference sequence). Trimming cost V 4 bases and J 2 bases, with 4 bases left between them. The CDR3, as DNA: TGTGCCAGCAGCCAGGCTGGAAACACCATATATTTT. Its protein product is CASSQAGNTIYF.